This is a list of T cell receptor beta chains from one sample in a study of blood T cell repertoires in COVID-19. The data were produced by immunoSEQ multiplex PCR, yet TCRdb's version contains in-frame clones alone and is incomplete. The sample records about 180,000 clones, around 86% being singletons. The sequencing sample was made of peripheral blood. The receptors shown here come from a woman in her seventies with COVID-19, enrolled during active disease. Each CDR3 is given with its conserved first and last residue. The order of the fields is clone size, J gene, V gene, D gene, CDR3 protein, CDR3 DNA. D genes are given only for firm matches. Rows may omit the clone size; those that give it use once, few, many or a size class.

few TRBJ2-1 TRBV4-3 TRBD2 CASSHSGRASDEQFF TGCGCCAGCAGCCATAGCGGGAGGGCCAGCGATGAGCAGTTCTTC
NA TRBJ2-1 TRBV3-1/TRBV3-2 TRBD2 CASSQETAGGSNEQFF TGTGCCAGCAGCCAAGAAACAGCGGGAGGTAGTAATGAGCAGTTCTTC
NA TRBJ2-4 TRBV10-3 NA CATRGTDSWTKNIQYF TGTGCCACAAGGGGGACGGACAGTTGGACCAAAAACATTCAGTACTTC
NA TRBJ2-4 TRBV3-1/TRBV3-2 NA CASSRSGNIQYF TGTGCCAGCAGCCGTAGCGGTAACATTCAGTACTTC
NA TRBJ2-2 TRBV18 TRBD1 CASSPRTGDTGELFF TGTGCCAGCTCCCCCAGGACAGGGGACACCGGGGAGCTGTTTTTT
NA TRBJ1-1 TRBV7-2 NA CASSRAGQLNTEAFF TGTGCCAGCAGCAGAGCTGGACAGCTGAACACTGAAGCTTTCTTT
NA TRBJ1-3 TRBV5-5 NA CASSFLLGSSGNTIYF TGTGCCAGCAGCTTCCTCTTAGGGAGCTCTGGAAACACCATATATTTT
NA TRBJ1-4 TRBV7-2 TRBD1 CASSTDRGDEKLFF TGTGCCAGCAGCACGGACAGGGGAGATGAAAAACTGTTTTTT
NA TRBJ1-6 TRBV28 TRBD1 CARLFRDREYSPLHF TGTGCCAGACTTTTTAGGGACAGGGAATATTCACCCCTCCACTTT
NA TRBJ2-7 TRBV29-1 NA CSTRNGLGEQYF TGCAGCACCCGTAACGGGTTGGGCGAGCAGTACTTC
NA TRBJ1-2 TRBV24-1 NA CATSPGGGGINYGYTF TGTGCCACCAGCCCCGGGGGAGGTGGCATAAACTATGGCTACACCTTC
NA TRBJ1-5 TRBV18 NA CASSLQGLNNQPQHF TGTGCCAGCTCCCTACAGGGTTTAAACAATCAGCCCCAGCATTTT
NA TRBJ2-6 TRBV12-5 NA CASGLLGASGANVLTF TGTGCTAGTGGTTTGTTGGGGGCCTCTGGGGCCAACGTCCTGACTTTC
NA TRBJ1-2 TRBV4-3 NA CASSQGLRGSQAGYTF TGCGCCAGCAGCCAAGGGCTCAGGGGCTCTCAGGCCGGCTACACCTTC
few TRBJ2-7 TRBV3-1/TRBV3-2 TRBD2 CASSPGLAGPYEQYF TGTGCCAGCAGCCCCGGACTAGCGGGACCGTACGAGCAGTACTTC
NA TRBJ2-1 TRBV19 TRBD1 CASINRGDPYNEQFF TGTGCCAGTATCAACAGGGGCGACCCTTACAATGAGCAGTTCTTC
NA TRBJ2-5 TRBV19 TRBD1 CASRRAGGLETQYF TGTGCCAGTAGGCGGGCAGGGGGATTAGAGACCCAGTACTTC
once TRBJ2-7 TRBV28 TRBD2 CASRISGSGAPGGYF TGTGCCAGCAGGATTAGCGGCTCCGGGGCTCCGGGGGGGTACTTC
NA TRBJ2-5 TRBV5-1 TRBD2 CASSLAPRLAGVGETQYF TGCGCCAGCAGCTTGGCCCCGAGACTAGCGGGAGTTGGGGAGACCCAGTACTTC
NA TRBJ1-5 TRBV7-9 NA CASSSGSTSNQPQHF TGTGCCAGCAGCTCGGGATCGACGAGCAATCAGCCCCAGCATTTT
NA TRBJ1-4 TRBV4-3 NA CASSPSGGLNEKLFF TGCGCCAGCAGCCCCTCCGGGGGGCTAAACGAAAAACTGTTTTTT
NA TRBJ2-3 TRBV4-3 NA CASSQSGLPTDTQYF TGCGCCAGCAGCCAATCCGGACTACCCACAGATACGCAGTATTTT
once TRBJ2-2 TRBV30 TRBD2 CAWGGGGTGELFF TGTGCCTGGGGCGGGGGAGGTACCGGGGAGCTGTTTTTT
once TRBJ2-7 TRBV30 TRBD2 CAWSKSGSYEQYF TGTGCCTGGAGTAAAAGCGGGAGTTACGAGCAGTACTTC
NA TRBJ1-2 TRBV30 TRBD1 CAWRDRDHYGYTF TGTGCCTGGAGGGACAGGGATCACTATGGCTACACCTTC
once TRBJ1-1 TRBV30 TRBD1 CAWQGQMNTEAFF TGTGCCTGGCAGGGACAGATGAACACTGAAGCTTTCTTT
NA TRBJ1-2 TRBV4-1 NA CASSPSGGRDYGYTF TGCGCCAGCAGCCCTTCGGGGGGAAGGGACTATGGCTACACCTTC
NA TRBJ2-2 TRBV11-3 NA CASSAGQFTGELFF TGTGCCAGCAGCGCCGGACAGTTCACCGGGGAGCTGTTTTTT
NA TRBJ1-2 TRBV2 TRBD1 CASRATGANYGYTF TGTGCCAGCAGGGCGACAGGGGCTAACTATGGCTACACCTTC
NA TRBJ2-7 TRBV30 NA CAWREGRGVDLF TGTGCCTGGAGAGAGGGCAGGGGGGTAGACCTCTTC
NA TRBJ2-1 TRBV10-3 NA CATRRSGEGYNEQFF TGTGCCACCCGTCGAAGCGGAGAAGGCTACAATGAGCAGTTCTTC
once TRBJ1-2 TRBV7-6 TRBD1 CASSLPTGESQNYGYTF TGTGCCAGCAGCCTACCCACAGGGGAATCTCAAAACTATGGCTACACCTTC
NA TRBJ2-2 TRBV9 TRBD2 CASSVGLAGVTGELFF TGTGCCAGCAGCGTAGGGCTAGCGGGAGTGACCGGGGAGCTGTTTTTT
NA TRBJ2-1 TRBV6-5 NA CASSYPEGSIFLQFF TGTGCCAGCAGTTACCCGGAGGGCTCGATCTTTTTGCAGTTCTTC
few TRBJ1-4 TRBV28 NA CASSFRPEKLFF TGTGCCAGCAGCTTTCGTCCCGAAAAACTGTTTTTT
NA TRBJ2-1 TRBV14 TRBD1 CASSWGQPYNEQFF TGTGCCAGCAGCTGGGGACAGCCCTACAATGAGCAGTTCTTC
few TRBJ2-1 TRBV5-1 TRBD2 CASSIGLAGTSYNEQFF TGCGCCAGCAGCATAGGACTAGCGGGAACCTCCTACAATGAGCAGTTCTTC
NA TRBJ2-4 TRBV19 TRBD1 CASSPGQGAMDGKNIQYF TGTGCCAGTAGCCCGGGACAGGGGGCGATGGACGGCAAAAACATTCAGTACTTC
NA TRBJ2-2 TRBV9 TRBD1 CASSGPGQGHPTGELFF TGTGCCAGCAGCGGACCGGGACAGGGTCATCCCACCGGGGAGCTGTTTTTT
NA TRBJ2-3 TRBV9 NA CASSVGERAATDTQYF TGTGCCAGCAGCGTAGGGGAGAGGGCAGCCACAGATACGCAGTATTTT
once TRBJ2-1 TRBV6-2/TRBV6-3 TRBD1 CASSLIGTGGLEQFF TGTGCCAGCAGCTTGATCGGGACAGGGGGCCTTGAGCAGTTCTTC
NA TRBJ2-7 TRBV3-1/TRBV3-2 NA CASSQVSNVEQYF TGTGCCAGCAGCCAAGTGAGCAACGTCGAGCAGTACTTC
NA TRBJ2-6 TRBV4-3 TRBD2 CASSRGRVGGANVLTF TGCGCCAGCAGCCGAGGGAGGGTTGGCGGGGCCAACGTCCTGACTTTC
NA TRBJ2-6 TRBV18 NA CASSPNRVGANVLTF TGTGCCAGCTCACCTAACAGGGTCGGGGCCAACGTCCTGACTTTC
NA TRBJ1-5 TRBV7-2 NA CASSFNNQPQHF TGTGCCAGCAGCTTTAACAATCAGCCCCAGCATTTT
NA TRBJ1-1 TRBV27 NA CASSRRGAQTEAFF TGTGCCAGCAGCCGGCGGGGGGCTCAGACTGAAGCTTTCTTT
NA TRBJ1-4 TRBV6-5 NA CASSPSPNEKLFF TGTGCCAGCAGCCCCTCCCCCAATGAAAAACTGTTTTTT
few TRBJ1-2 TRBV19 TRBD1 CASAPGQRRYGYTF TGTGCCAGTGCTCCGGGACAGAGACGCTATGGCTACACCTTC